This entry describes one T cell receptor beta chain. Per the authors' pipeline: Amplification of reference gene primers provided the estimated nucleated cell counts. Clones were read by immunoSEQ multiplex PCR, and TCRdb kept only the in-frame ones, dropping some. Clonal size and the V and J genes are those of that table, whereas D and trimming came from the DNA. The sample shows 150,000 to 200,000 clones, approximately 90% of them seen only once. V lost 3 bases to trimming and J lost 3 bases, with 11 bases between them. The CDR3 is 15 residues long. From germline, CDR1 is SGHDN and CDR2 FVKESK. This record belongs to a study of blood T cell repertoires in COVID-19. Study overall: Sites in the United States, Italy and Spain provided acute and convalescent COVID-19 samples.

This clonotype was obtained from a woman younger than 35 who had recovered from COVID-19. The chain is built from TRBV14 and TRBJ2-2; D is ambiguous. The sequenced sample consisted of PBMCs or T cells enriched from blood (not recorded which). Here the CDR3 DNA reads TGTGCCAGCAGCCATAAATCAGGTTACACCGGGGAGCTGTTTTTT. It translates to CASSHKSGYTGELFF.